Below, one TCR beta chain is given with its context. Its target is unknown. This record comes from a study of shared clonotypes between healthy human individuals. Study-wide background: Ranging from 18 to 49 in age, donors were two women and a few men.

Donors had no recently reported acute infections or vaccinations and were HIV-negative. Trimming stripped 6 bases from V and 2 bases from J, with 17 bases between. The CDR3 totals 16 residues. The germline CDR1 and CDR2 sequences are MDHEN and SYDVKM. The data were produced by immunoSEQ multiplex PCR, yet TCRdb's version contains in-frame clones alone and is incomplete. The sample lists fewer than 2.5 million clones, approximately 93% occurring once. Study conclusions and caveats: Clonotype sharing among donors, it was expected, would be affected by sequencing depth.

The V gene is TRBV28, the J gene TRBJ2-1, with D perhaps matching TRBD2 (6 bases). Sequenced material: naive CD4+ T cells from PBMCs. The sample's subset: CD45RA+ positively selected. This clonotype originated in a man younger than 35 in good health. Some clones in this sample may be carry-over from other donors' samples. CDR3 sequence (DNA): TGTGCCAGCAGCGACCTCTCTGGCGGGACCTACAATGAGCAGTTCTTC. This translates into CASSDLSGGTYNEQFF.